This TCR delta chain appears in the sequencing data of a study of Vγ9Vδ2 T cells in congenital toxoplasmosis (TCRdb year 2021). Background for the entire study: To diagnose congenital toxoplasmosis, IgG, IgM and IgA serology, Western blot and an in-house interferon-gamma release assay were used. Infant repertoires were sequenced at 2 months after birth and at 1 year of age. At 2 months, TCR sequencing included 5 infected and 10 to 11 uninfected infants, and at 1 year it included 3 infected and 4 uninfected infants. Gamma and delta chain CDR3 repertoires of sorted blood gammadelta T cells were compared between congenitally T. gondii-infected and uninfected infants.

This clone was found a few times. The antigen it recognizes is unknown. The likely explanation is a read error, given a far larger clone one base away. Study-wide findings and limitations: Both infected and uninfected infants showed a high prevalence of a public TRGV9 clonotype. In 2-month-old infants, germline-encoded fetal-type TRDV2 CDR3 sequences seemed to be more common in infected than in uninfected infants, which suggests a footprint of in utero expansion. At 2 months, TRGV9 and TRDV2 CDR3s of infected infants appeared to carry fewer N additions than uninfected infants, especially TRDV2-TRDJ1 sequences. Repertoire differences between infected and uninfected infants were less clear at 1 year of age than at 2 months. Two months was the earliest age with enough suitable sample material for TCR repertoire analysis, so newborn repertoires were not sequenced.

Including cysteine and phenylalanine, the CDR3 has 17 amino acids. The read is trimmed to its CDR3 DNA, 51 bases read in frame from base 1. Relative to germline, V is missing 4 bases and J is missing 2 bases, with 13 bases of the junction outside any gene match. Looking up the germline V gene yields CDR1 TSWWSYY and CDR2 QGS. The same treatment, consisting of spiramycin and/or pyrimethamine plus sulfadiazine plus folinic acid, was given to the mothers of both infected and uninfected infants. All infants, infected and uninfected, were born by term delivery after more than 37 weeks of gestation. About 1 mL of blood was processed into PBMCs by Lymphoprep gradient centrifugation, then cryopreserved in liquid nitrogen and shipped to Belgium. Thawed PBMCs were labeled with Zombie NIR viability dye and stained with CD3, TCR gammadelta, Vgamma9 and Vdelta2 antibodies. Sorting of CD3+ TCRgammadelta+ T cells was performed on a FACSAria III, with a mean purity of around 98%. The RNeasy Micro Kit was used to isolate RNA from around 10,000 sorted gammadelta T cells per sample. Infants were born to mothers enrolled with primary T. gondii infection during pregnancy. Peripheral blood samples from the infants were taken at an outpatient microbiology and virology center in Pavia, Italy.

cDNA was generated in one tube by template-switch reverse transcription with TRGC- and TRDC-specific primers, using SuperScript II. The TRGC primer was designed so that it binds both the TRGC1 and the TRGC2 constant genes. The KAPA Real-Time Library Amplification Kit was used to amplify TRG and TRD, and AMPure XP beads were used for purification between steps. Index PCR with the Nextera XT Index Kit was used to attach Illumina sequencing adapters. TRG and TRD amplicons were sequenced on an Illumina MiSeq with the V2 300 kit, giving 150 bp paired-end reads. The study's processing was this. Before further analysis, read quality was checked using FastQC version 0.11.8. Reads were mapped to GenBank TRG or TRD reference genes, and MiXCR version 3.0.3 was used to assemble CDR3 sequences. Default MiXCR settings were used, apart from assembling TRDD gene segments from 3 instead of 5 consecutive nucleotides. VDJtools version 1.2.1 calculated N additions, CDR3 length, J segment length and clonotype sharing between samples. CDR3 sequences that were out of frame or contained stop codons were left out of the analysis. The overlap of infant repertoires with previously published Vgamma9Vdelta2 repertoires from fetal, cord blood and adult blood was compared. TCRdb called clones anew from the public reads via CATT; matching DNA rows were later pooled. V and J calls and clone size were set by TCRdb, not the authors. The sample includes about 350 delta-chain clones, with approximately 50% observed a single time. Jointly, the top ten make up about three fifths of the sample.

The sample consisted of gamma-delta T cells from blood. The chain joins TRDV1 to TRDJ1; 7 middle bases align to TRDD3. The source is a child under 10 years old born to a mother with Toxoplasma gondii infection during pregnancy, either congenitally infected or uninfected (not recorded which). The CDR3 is CALGGHHTGVGTDKLIF. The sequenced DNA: TGTGCTCTTGGGGGACACCATACTGGGGTGGGTACCGATAAACTCATCTTT.